In this sample, the clone carrying this T cell receptor beta chain turned up many times. CDR3 length equals 14 residues. Germline V lookup: CDR1 SGHAT, CDR2 FQNNGV. J lost 8 bases, V lost 4 bases, and 9 bases had no gene match. TCRdb analysed the reads with MiXCR anew, one entry per CDR3 protein. The table records approximately 240,000 distinct CDR3 sequences, around 28% of them present only once. The data were taken from a study of kidney transplant recipient with SARS-CoV-2 infection. The source was a blood sample, collected at baseline and on approximately day 120 from a kidney transplant recipient. The receptor comes from a male patient in his thirties who had COVID-19 and was a kidney transplant recipient. Some T cells may originate from the graft donor. The chain couples TRBV11-2 to TRBJ1-2, with 8 bases fitting TRBD1. The CDR3 sequence is CASSSRTGTGGYTF. In nucleotides, the CDR3 is TGTGCCAGCAGCTCCAGGACTGGGACAGGAGGCTACACCTTC.